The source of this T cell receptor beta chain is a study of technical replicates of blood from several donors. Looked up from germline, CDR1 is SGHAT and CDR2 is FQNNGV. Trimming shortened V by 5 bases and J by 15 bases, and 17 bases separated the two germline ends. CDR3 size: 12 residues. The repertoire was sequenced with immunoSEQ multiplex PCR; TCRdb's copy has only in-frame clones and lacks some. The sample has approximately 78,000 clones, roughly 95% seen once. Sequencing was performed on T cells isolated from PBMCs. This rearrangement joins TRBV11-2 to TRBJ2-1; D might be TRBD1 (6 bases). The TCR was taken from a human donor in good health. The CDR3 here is CASSISDRPLFF. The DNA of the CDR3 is TGTGCCAGCAGCATTTCCGACAGGCCACTGTTCTTC. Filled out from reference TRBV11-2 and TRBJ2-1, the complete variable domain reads EAGVAQSPRYKIIEKRQSVAFWCNPISGHATLYWYQQILGQGPKLLIQFQNNGVVDDSQLPKDRFSAERLKGVDSTLKIQPAKLEDSAVYLCASSISDRPLFFGPGTRLTVL.